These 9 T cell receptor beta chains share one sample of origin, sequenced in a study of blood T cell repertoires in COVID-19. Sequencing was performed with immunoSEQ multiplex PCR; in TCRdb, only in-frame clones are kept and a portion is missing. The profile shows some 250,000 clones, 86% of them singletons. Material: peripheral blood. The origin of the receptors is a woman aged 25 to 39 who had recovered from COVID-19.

The CDR3 region is CASSPGTFEETQYF. The CDR3 DNA reads as TGTGCCAGCAGCCCCGGGACATTTGAAGAGACCCAGTACTTC. This rearrangement joins TRBV6-2 or TRBV6-3 to TRBJ2-5, with D tentatively TRBD1 (6 bases). There are 14 residues in the CDR3. The V end lost 6 bases, the J end lost 3 bases, and 14 bases lay between the germline ends. CDR1 MNHEY and CDR2 SVGEGT come from the germline V gene.

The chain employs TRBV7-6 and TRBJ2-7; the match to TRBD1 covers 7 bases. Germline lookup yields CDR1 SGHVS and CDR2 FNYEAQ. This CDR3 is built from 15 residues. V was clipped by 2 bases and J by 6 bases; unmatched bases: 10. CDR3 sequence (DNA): TGTGCCAGCAGCTTATCTCGACAGGGATATTCCGAGCAGTACTTC. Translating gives CASSLSRQGYSEQYF.

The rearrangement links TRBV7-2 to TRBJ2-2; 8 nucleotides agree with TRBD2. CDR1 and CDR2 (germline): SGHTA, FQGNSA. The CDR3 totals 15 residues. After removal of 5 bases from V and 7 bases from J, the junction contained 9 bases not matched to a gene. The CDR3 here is CASSNSRGGLGELFF. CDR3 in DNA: TGTGCCAGCAGCAACTCCCGGGGGGGCCTCGGGGAGCTGTTTTTT.

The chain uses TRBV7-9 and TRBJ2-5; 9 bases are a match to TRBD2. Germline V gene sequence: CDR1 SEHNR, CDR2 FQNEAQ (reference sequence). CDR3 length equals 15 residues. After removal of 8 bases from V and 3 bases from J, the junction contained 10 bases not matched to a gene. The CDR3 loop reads CASGTGLAGKETQYF. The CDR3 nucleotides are TGTGCCAGCGGAACGGGGCTAGCGGGGAAAGAGACCCAGTACTTC.

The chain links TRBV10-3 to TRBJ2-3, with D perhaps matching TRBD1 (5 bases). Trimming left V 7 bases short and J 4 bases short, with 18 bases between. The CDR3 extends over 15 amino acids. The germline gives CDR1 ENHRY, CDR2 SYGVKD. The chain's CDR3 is CAIKEDSIGADTQYF. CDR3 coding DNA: TGTGCCATCAAAGAAGACAGTATAGGGGCAGATACGCAGTATTTT.

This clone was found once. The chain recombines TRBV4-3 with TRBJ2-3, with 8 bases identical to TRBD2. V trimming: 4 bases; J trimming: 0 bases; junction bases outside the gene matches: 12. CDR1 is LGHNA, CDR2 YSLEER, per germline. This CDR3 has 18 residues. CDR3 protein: CASSLHSSGGESTDTQYF. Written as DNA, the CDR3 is TGCGCCAGCAGCCTACACTCGTCGGGGGGGGAGAGCACAGATACGCAGTATTTT.

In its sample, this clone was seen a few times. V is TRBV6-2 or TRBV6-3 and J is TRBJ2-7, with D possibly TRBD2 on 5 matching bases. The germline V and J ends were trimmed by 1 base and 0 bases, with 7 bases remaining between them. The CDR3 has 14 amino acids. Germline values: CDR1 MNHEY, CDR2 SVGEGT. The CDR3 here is CASSYYGISYEQYF. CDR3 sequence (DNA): TGTGCCAGCAGTTACTACGGGATCTCCTACGAGCAGTACTTC.

CDR3: CASSLGAGGSPLHF. The CDR3 DNA reads as TGTGCCAGCAGCTTGGGGGCAGGGGGATCACCCCTCCACTTT. The chain employs TRBV5-6 and TRBJ1-6; 7 positions match TRBD1. In germline, CDR1 is SGHDT, CDR2 YYEEEE. V dropped 0 bases and J dropped 10; count of bases not matched to a gene: 4. The CDR3 consists of 14 residues.

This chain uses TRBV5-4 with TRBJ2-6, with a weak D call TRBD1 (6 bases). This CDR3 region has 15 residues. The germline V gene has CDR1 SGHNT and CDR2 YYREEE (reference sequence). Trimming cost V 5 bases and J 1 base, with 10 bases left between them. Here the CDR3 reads CASSVDSSGANVLTF. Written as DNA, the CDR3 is TGTGCCAGCAGTGTGGACAGTTCTGGGGCCAACGTCCTGACTTTC. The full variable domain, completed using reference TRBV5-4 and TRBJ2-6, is ETGVTQSPTHLIKTRGQQVTLRCSSQSGHNTVSWYQQALGQGPQFIFQYYREEENGRGNFPPRFSGLQFPNYSSELNVNALELDDSALYLCASSVDSSGANVLTFGAGSRLTVL.